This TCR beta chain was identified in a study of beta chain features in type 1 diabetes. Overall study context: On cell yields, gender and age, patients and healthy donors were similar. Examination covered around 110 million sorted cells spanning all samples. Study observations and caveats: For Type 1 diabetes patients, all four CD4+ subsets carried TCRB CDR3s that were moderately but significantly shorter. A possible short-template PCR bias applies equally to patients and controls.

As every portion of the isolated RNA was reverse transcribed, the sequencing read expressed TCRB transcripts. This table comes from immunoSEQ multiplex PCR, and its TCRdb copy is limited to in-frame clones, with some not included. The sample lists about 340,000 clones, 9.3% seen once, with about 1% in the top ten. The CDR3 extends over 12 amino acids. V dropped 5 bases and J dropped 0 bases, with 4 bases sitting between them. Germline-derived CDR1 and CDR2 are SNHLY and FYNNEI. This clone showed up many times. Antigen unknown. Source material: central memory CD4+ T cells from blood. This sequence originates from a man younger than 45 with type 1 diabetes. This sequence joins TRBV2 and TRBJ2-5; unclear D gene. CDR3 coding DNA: TGTGCCAGCAGTCGGGACCAAGAGACCCAGTACTTC. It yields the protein CASSRDQETQYF.